This T cell receptor beta chain was obtained from a study of blood T cell repertoires in COVID-19. This CDR3 is 14 amino acids long. CDR1 is LNHDA and CDR2 is SQIVND in the germline V gene (reference sequence). V gave up 4 bases and J gave up 4 bases; unmatched junction bases: 1. Points on this clone: Other DNA sequences in this specimen translate into the identical CDR3.

Sequencing used immunoSEQ multiplex PCR; TCRdb keeps in-frame clones, though not all of them. The sample records about 200,000 clones, 75% to 90% being singletons. The source is a man aged 25-40 years who had recovered from COVID-19. Source material: PBMCs or T cells enriched from blood (not recorded which). This chain connects TRBV19 to TRBJ1-5; 10 bases line up with TRBD1. CDR3 DNA: TGTGCCAGTAGTAGGGGACAGGGGAATCAGCCCCAGCATTTT. It codes for CASSRGQGNQPQHF. The full variable domain, completed using reference TRBV19 and TRBJ1-5, is DGGITQSPKYLFRKEGQNVTLSCEQNLNHDAMYWYRQDPGQGLRLIYYSQIVNDFQKGDIAEGYSVSREKKESFPLTVTSAQKNPTAFYLCASSRGQGNQPQHFGDGTRLSIL.